This entry lists 26 T cell receptor beta chains sequenced from one sample in a study of neurological immune-mediated disorders. TCRdb independently ran MiXCR on the 5' RACE reads; one entry per CDR3 protein. The data hold tens of thousands of distinct CDR3 sequences, with around 13% observed a single time. Time point specified: longitudinal time-point 2. Sequenced sample: PBMCs. These receptors originate from a woman aged 40-49 years in good health.

The sample holds a few counts of this clonotype. The V call is TRBV10-3, the J call TRBJ1-4; D gene unclear. The germline V and J ends were trimmed by 10 bases and 3 bases, with 12 bases remaining between them. The CDR3 runs to 13 residues. Germline assignment: CDR1 ENHRY and CDR2 SYGVKD. The CDR3 sequence is CASASDPNEKLFF. As DNA, the CDR3 is TGTGCCAGCGCGAGCGACCCTAATGAAAAACTGTTTTTT.

This clonotype was counted at least ten times. This rearrangement joins TRBV29-1 to TRBJ2-7; no definite D call. The CDR3 is 11 residues long. Trimming cost V 0 bases and J 2 bases, with 2 bases left between them. Per the germline V gene, CDR1 is SQVTM and CDR2 is ANQGSEA. Written as DNA, the CDR3 is TGCAGCGTTGAAGATCCCTACGAGCAGTACTTC. Its translation is CSVEDPYEQYF.

This clonotype was picked up a small number of times. A much larger clone differs from this one at a single base, so this may be a read error. The genes are TRBV4-3 and TRBJ2-2; 9 bases align to TRBD1. Germline lookup yields CDR1 LGHNA and CDR2 YSLEER. This CDR3 region has 17 residues. CDR3 amino acids: CANSQAPGQGFTGELFF. CDR3 bases: TGCGCCAACAGCCAGGCACCGGGACAGGGATTCACCGGGGAGCTGTTTTTT.

This clonotype was counted at least ten times. This rearrangement joins TRBV7-2 to TRBJ1-1; D is perhaps TRBD1 (6 bases). The germline gives CDR1 SGHTA, CDR2 FQGNSA. The CDR3 totals 14 residues. The V gene lost 2 bases and the J gene lost 0 bases, with 7 bases spanning the gap. CDR3 residues: CASSLNRVNTEAFF. For the CDR3, the DNA is TGTGCCAGCAGCTTAAACAGGGTGAACACTGAAGCTTTCTTT. The full variable domain, with the rest looked up from reference TRBV7-2 and TRBJ1-1, is GAGVSQSPSNKVTEKGKDVELRCDPISGHTALYWYRQSLGQGLEFLIYFQGNSAPDKSGLPSDRFSAERTGGSVSTLTIQRTQQEDSAVYLCASSLNRVNTEAFFGQGTRLTVV.

This clonotype was seen repeatedly, ten times or more. The genes are TRBV20-1 and TRBJ1-2, with 7 bases lining up with TRBD1. V lost 4 bases to trimming and J lost 4 bases; unmatched junction nucleotides: 9. The CDR3 is 14 residues long. Germline CDR1 is DFQATT and CDR2 is SNEGSKA (reference sequence). The CDR3 spells CSANQGVFSYGYTF. In DNA form, the CDR3 reads TGCAGTGCTAACCAGGGGGTTTTTAGCTATGGCTACACCTTC.

This clonotype was picked up many times. CDR3 residues: CAISELGQGLYEQYF. CDR3 bases: TGTGCCATCAGTGAGTTGGGACAGGGGCTCTACGAGCAGTACTTC. The V call is TRBV10-3, the J call TRBJ2-7, with TRBD1 matching 10 bases. CDR3 length equals 15 residues. J lost 3 bases, V lost 1 base, and 3 bases had no gene match. The germline CDR1 and CDR2 sequences are ENHRY and SYGVKD.

In this sample, this clonotype turned up many times. The rearrangement uses TRBV29-1 and TRBJ1-1, with 11 bases fitting TRBD1. J was trimmed by 4 bases and V by 7 bases; bases with no gene match: 8. CDR1 is SQVTM, CDR2 ANQGSEA, per germline. CDR3 length: 14 amino acids. CDR3 protein: CSASTGTGGTEAFF. Written as DNA, the CDR3 is TGCAGCGCCTCAACCGGGACAGGGGGCACTGAAGCTTTCTTT.

This clonotype was seen at least ten times. DNA for the CDR3: TGTGCCAGCAGCTTAGAATCAGGCACCGGGGAGCTGTTTTTT. Translation gives CASSLESGTGELFF. The rearrangement uses TRBV7-2 and TRBJ2-2; D call uncertain. Trimming cost V 1 base and J 4 bases, with 7 bases left between them. The CDR3 loop spans 14 amino acids. Per germline, CDR1 SGHTA and CDR2 FQGNSA.

With regard to this clonotype: At one end the junction does not follow the germline gene, possibly because of a read error. The rearrangement links TRBV5-1 to TRBJ2-3; no clear D gene. Germline V gene lookup returns CDR1 SGHRS and CDR2 YFSETQ. This CDR3 has 15 residues. The CDR3 DNA sequence: TGCGTCAGCAGCATGACGGGTTACTGGTGGGATACGCAGTATTTT. Protein product: CVSSMTGYWWDTQYF.

Many counts were recorded for this clonotype. The chain carries TRBV20-1 and TRBJ2-7, with a tentative D call TRBD1 (6 bases). The V gene's germline CDR1 is DFQATT and CDR2 SNEGSKA (reference sequence). V lost 3 bases to trimming and J lost 6 bases, with 15 bases between them. There are 13 residues in the CDR3. For the CDR3, the DNA is TGCAGTGCTAGTGGGAACAGGGTATCCGAGCAGTACTTC. Translating it yields CSASGNRVSEQYF.

By proportion, this clonotype is medium-sized. This sequence joins TRBV27 and TRBJ1-1; 7 nucleotides line up with TRBD1. The CDR3 covers 13 residues. Germline lookup yields CDR1 MNHEY and CDR2 SMNVEV (reference sequence). V dropped 8 bases and J dropped 0; count of bases not matched to a gene: 3. DNA for the CDR3: TGTGCCAGCCAGACAGGGATGAACACTGAAGCTTTCTTT. Amino acid sequence: CASQTGMNTEAFF.

This clonotype was counted many times. The chain has TRBV5-1 and TRBJ2-5; 7 bases are shared with TRBD1. The CDR3 loop spans 15 amino acids. J gave up 5 bases and V 0 bases, and 7 bases lay outside the gene matches. Germline V lookup: CDR1 SGHRS, CDR2 YFSETQ. CDR3 DNA: TGCGCCAGCAGCTTGGGTCAGGGGGTCAGGGAGACCCAGTACTTC. Translating it yields CASSLGQGVRETQYF. Complete variable domain (other parts from reference TRBV5-1 and TRBJ2-5): KAGVTQTPRYLIKTRGQQVTLSCSPISGHRSVSWYQQTPGQGLQFLFEYFSETQRNKGNFPGRFSGRQFSNSRSEMNVSTLELGDSALYLCASSLGQGVRETQYFGPGTRLLVL.

This clonotype was detected ten times or more. V and J are TRBV5-1 and TRBJ1-2, with a possible D match to TRBD1 (5 bases). This CDR3 has 11 residues. Germline assignment: CDR1 SGHRS and CDR2 YFSETQ. Trimming pared 5 bases from V and 10 bases from J, leaving 12 bases between. CDR3 sequence: CASRADRYYTF. The CDR3 DNA sequence: TGCGCCAGCAGGGCTGACAGATACTACACCTTC.

Ten or more counts support this clonotype. The chain employs TRBV5-1 and TRBJ2-7; TRBD1 aligns across 8 bases. The CDR3 is made up of 15 amino acids. V trimming: 4 bases; J trimming: 7 bases; junction bases outside the gene matches: 13. Germline values: CDR1 SGHRS, CDR2 YFSETQ. CDR3 sequence reads: CASSLDGTGLREQYF. In nucleotides, the CDR3 is TGCGCCAGCAGCCTGGACGGGACAGGCTTGAGGGAGCAGTACTTC.

This clonotype was seen at least ten times. The chain joins TRBV5-1 to TRBJ1-1; no clear D. The germline CDR1 and CDR2 sequences are SGHRS and YFSETQ. Trimming pared 3 bases from V and 0 bases from J, leaving 9 bases between. This CDR3 has 14 amino acids. CDR3 sequence: CASSSRALNTEAFF. For the CDR3, the DNA is TGCGCCAGCAGCTCCCGGGCCTTGAACACTGAAGCTTTCTTT.

The rearrangement links TRBV20-1 to TRBJ1-2; D remains ambiguous. The V gene lost 1 base and the J gene lost 4 bases, with 13 bases spanning the gap. The CDR3 is 14 amino acids. Per germline, CDR1 DFQATT and CDR2 SNEGSKA (reference sequence). Written as DNA, the CDR3 is TGCAGTGCTAGAGCTCAGTGGGCAGGCTATGGCTACACCTTC. Residues: CSARAQWAGYGYTF.

Many counts were recorded for this clonotype. This chain joins TRBV6-2 or TRBV6-3 and TRBJ2-2; D is unresolved. The CDR3 covers 11 residues. Per the germline V gene, CDR1 is MNHEY and CDR2 is SVGEGT. Trimming removed 4 bases at V and 6 bases at J, with 3 bases between. Here the CDR3 reads CASSWPGELFF. The CDR3 DNA reads as TGTGCCAGCAGTTGGCCCGGGGAGCTGTTTTTT.

This clonotype has ten or more counts. The chain joins TRBV5-1 to TRBJ2-2, with 8 bases identical to TRBD2. The CDR3 runs 17 residues. CDR1 SGHRS and CDR2 YFSETQ come from the germline V gene. The ends lost 1 base at V and 4 bases at J; junction bases unmatched: 9. Here the CDR3 reads CASSLSGRAGSTGELFF. The CDR3 DNA reads as TGCGCCAGCAGCTTGTCCGGGAGGGCCGGGAGCACCGGGGAGCTGTTTTTT.

This clonotype was counted many times. The genes are TRBV20-1 and TRBJ2-7; D gene uncertain. This CDR3 region has 13 residues. The ends were cut back, 5 bases at V and 6 bases at J, with 17 bases in the middle. The V gene's germline CDR1 is DFQATT and CDR2 SNEGSKA (reference sequence). The CDR3: CSAASSLLGEQYF. The CDR3 DNA is TGCAGTGCTGCATCATCCCTCCTGGGCGAGCAGTACTTC.

This clonotype was observed at least ten times. The CDR3 spells CASSSGQTDTQYF. The CDR3, as DNA: TGTGCCAGCAGTTCCGGACAGACAGATACGCAGTATTTT. The chain joins TRBV12-3 or TRBV12-4 to TRBJ2-3; weak D call: TRBD1 (6 bases). V was trimmed by 4 bases and J by 3 bases, leaving 8 bases between them. The CDR3 runs to 13 residues.

This clonotype has at least ten counts. This chain connects TRBV4-2 to TRBJ2-1; unclear D gene. CDR3 size: 15 residues. The V gene lost 0 bases and the J gene lost 5 bases, with 11 bases spanning the gap. Germline-derived CDR1 and CDR2 are LGHNA and YNFKEQ. The CDR3 here is CASSQDHYENNEQFF. The CDR3 DNA follows: TGTGCCAGCAGCCAAGATCACTACGAGAACAATGAGCAGTTCTTC.

Many counts were recorded for this clonotype. The V gene is TRBV19, the J gene TRBJ2-6; possible D gene TRBD2, 6 bases. V was shortened by 4 bases and J by 0 bases, with 10 bases between the two germline ends. This CDR3 is built from 16 residues. The germline V gene encodes CDR1 LNHDA and CDR2 SQIVND (reference sequence). The CDR3 loop is CASSRDGGSGANVLTF. In DNA form, the CDR3 reads TGTGCCAGTAGTAGGGACGGGGGCTCTGGGGCCAACGTCCTGACTTTC.

This clonotype was found many times. This rearrangement joins TRBV7-3 to TRBJ2-1; the match to TRBD2 covers 10 bases. The ends lost 6 bases at V and 7 bases at J; junction bases unmatched: 9. Germline V gives CDR1 SGHTA, CDR2 FQGTGA. The CDR3 runs 15 residues. The CDR3 sequence: CASSASSGSMNEQFF. Written as DNA, the CDR3 is TGTGCCAGCAGTGCCTCTAGCGGGAGTATGAATGAGCAGTTCTTC.

This clonotype has ten or more counts. This chain uses TRBV5-1 with TRBJ1-3; D is ambiguous. The V gene's germline CDR1 is SGHRS and CDR2 YFSETQ. V lost 0 bases to trimming and J lost 8 bases, with 15 bases between them. The CDR3 is 15 residues long. CDR3 bases: TGCGCCAGCAGCTTGGGGTCCGGGAGCGGGGACACCATATATTTT. It is translated as CASSLGSGSGDTIYF.

This clonotype was seen many times. V is TRBV30 and J is TRBJ1-2, with unresolved D. Per germline, CDR1 GTSNPN and CDR2 SVGIG (reference sequence). V was clipped by 2 bases and J by 5 bases, with 6 bases between them. The CDR3 has 11 amino acids. This chain's CDR3 is CAWSYGYGYTF. CDR3 nucleotides: TGTGCCTGGAGTTACGGATATGGCTACACCTTC.

This clonotype was found many times. This chain joins TRBV20-1 and TRBJ1-5, with 7 bases identical to TRBD1. There are 13 residues in the CDR3. Per germline, CDR1 DFQATT and CDR2 SNEGSKA (reference sequence). V lost 5 bases, J lost 9 bases, and 10 bases stayed unmatched. Here the CDR3 DNA reads TGCAGTGCTTGGGACAGAAGCATCACGCCCCAGCATTTT. Encoded protein: CSAWDRSITPQHF.